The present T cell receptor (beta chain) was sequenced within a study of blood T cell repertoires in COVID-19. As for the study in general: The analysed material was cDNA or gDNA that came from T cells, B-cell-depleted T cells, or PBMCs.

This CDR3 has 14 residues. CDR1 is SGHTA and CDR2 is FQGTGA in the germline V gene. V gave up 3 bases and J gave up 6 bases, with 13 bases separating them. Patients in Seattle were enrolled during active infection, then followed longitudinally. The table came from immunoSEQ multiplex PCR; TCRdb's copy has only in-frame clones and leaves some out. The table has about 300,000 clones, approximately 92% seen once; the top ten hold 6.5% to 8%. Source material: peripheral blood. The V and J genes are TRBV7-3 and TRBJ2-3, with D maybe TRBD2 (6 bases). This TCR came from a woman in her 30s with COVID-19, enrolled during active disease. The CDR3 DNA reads TGTGCCAGCAGCTTCGGGGGAGGTACGGATACGCAGTATTTT. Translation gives CASSFGGGTDTQYF.